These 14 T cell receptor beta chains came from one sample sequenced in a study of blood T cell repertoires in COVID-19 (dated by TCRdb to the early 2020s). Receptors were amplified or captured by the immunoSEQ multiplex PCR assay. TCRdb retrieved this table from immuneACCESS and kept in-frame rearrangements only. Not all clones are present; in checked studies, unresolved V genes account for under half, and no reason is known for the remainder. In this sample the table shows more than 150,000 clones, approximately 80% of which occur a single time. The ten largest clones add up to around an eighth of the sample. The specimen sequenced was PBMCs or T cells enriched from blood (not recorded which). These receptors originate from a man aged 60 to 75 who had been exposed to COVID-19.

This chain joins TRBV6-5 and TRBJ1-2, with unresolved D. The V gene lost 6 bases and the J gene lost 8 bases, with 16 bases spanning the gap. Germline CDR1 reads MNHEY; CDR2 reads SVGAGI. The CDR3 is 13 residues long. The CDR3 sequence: CASSSHGADGYTF. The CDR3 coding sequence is TGTGCCAGCAGCTCTCATGGAGCCGACGGCTACACCTTC.

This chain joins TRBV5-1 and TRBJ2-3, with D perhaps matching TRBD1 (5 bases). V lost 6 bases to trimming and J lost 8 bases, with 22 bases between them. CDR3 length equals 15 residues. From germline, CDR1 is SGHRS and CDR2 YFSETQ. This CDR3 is CASTLLGAMRSTQYF. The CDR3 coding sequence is TGCGCCAGCACCCTATTAGGGGCAATGCGCTCTACGCAGTATTTT.

The CDR3 region is CASSLSGPNTGELFF. CDR3 nucleotide sequence: TGTGCCAGCAGTTTATCAGGGCCCAACACCGGGGAGCTGTTTTTT. The V call is TRBV28, the J call TRBJ2-2; weak D call: TRBD1 (5 bases). The germline V and J ends were trimmed by 1 base and 2 bases, with 8 bases remaining between them. The CDR3 has 15 amino acids. Germline loops: CDR1 MDHEN, CDR2 SYDVKM.

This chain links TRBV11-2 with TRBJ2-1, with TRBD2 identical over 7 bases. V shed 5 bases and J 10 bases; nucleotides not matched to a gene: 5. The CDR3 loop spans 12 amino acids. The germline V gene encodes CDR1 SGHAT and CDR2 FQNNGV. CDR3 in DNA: TGTGCCAGCAGCCGCCCGCGGGAGGAGCAGTTCTTC. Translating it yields CASSRPREEQFF.

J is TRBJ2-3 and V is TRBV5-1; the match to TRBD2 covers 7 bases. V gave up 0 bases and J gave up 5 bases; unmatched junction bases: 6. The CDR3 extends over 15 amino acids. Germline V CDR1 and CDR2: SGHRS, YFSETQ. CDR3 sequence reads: CASSLEAGAVDTQYF. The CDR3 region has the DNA TGCGCCAGCAGCTTGGAGGCGGGAGCGGTAGATACGCAGTATTTT.

CDR3 sequence reads: CASTAMPGGAGETQYF. The DNA of the CDR3 is TGCGCCAGCACCGCAATGCCGGGAGGGGCAGGGGAGACCCAGTACTTC. This rearrangement joins TRBV5-1 to TRBJ2-5, with 8 nucleotides matching TRBD2. The V gene end was trimmed by 6 bases and the J gene end by 5 bases; junction bases not matched to a gene: 15. From germline, CDR1 is SGHRS and CDR2 YFSETQ. The CDR3 is 16 amino acids.

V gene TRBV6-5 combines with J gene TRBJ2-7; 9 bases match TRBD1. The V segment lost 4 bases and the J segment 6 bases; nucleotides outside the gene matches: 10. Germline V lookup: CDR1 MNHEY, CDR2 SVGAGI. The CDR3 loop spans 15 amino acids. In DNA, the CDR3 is TGTGCCAGCAGTTCTAAACAGGGGGCGACGGGCGAGCAGTACTTC. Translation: CASSSKQGATGEQYF.

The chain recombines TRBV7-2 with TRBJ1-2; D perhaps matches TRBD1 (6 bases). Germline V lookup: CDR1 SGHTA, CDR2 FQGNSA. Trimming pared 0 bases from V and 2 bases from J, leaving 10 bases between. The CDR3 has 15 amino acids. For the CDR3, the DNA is TGTGCCAGCAGCTTAGCCGGACAGCTAAACTATGGCTACACCTTC. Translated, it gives CASSLAGQLNYGYTF. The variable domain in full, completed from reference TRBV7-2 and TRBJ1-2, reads GAGVSQSPSNKVTEKGKDVELRCDPISGHTALYWYRQSLGQGLEFLIYFQGNSAPDKSGLPSDRFSAERTGGSVSTLTIQRTQQEDSAVYLCASSLAGQLNYGYTFGSGTRLTVV.

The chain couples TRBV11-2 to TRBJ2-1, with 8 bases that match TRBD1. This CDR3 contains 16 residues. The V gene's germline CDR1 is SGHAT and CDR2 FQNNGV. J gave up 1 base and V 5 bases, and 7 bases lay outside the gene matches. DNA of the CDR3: TGTGCCAGCAGCGGGAACAGGGGGTTTTCCTACAATGAGCAGTTCTTC. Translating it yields CASSGNRGFSYNEQFF. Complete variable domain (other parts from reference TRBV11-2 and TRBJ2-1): EAGVAQSPRYKIIEKRQSVAFWCNPISGHATLYWYQQILGQGPKLLIQFQNNGVVDDSQLPKDRFSAERLKGVDSTLKIQPAKLEDSAVYLCASSGNRGFSYNEQFFGPGTRLTVL.

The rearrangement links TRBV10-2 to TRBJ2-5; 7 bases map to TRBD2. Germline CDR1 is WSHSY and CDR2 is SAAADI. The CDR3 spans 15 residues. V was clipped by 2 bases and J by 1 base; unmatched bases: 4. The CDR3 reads CASSEGGSPQETQYF. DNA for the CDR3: TGCGCCAGCAGTGAGGGCGGGAGCCCCCAAGAGACCCAGTACTTC.

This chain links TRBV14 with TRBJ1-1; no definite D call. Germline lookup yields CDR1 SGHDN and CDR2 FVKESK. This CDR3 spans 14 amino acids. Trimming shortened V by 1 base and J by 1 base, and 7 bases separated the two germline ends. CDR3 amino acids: CASSQASWNTEAFF. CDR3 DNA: TGTGCCAGCAGCCAAGCTTCGTGGAACACTGAAGCTTTCTTT.

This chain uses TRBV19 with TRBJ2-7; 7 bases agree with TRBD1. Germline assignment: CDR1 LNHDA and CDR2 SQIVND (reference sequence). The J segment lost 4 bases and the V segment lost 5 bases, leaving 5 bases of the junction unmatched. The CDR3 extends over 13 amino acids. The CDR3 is CASSPMGQYEQYF. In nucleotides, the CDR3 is TGTGCCAGTAGTCCGATGGGACAGTACGAGCAGTACTTC.

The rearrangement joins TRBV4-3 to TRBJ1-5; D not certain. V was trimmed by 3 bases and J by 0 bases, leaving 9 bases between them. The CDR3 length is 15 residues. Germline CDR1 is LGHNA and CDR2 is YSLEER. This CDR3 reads CASSQALYSNQPQHF. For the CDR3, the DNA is TGCGCCAGCAGCCAGGCCCTTTATAGCAATCAGCCCCAGCATTTT.

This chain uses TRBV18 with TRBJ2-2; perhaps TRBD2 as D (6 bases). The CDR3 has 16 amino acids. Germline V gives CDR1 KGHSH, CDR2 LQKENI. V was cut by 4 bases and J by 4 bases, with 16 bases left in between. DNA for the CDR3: TGTGCCAGCTCACTTTCTTCTAGCGCTCTCACCGGGGAGCTGTTTTTT. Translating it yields CASSLSSSALTGELFF.